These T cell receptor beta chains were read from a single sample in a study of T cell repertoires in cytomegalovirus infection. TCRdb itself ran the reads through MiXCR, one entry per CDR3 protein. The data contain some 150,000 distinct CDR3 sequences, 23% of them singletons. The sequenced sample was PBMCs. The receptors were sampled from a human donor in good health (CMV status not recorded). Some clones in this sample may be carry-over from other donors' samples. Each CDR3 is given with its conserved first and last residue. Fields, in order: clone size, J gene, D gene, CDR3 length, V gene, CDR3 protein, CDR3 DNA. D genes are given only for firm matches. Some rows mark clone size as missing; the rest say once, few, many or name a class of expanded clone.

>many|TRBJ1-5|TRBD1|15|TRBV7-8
CASSPTGVGNQPQHF
TGTGCCAGCAGCCCGACAGGGGTGGGCAATCAGCCCCAGCATTTT
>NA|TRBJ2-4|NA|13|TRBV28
CASSSGEANIQYF
TGTGCCAGCAGTTCGGGGGAGGCGAACATTCAGTACTTC
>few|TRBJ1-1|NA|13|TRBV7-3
CASSSDQNTEAFF
TGTGCCAGCAGTTCCGACCAGAACACTGAAGCTTTCTTT
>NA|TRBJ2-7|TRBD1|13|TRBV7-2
CASSLARDRVEYF
TGTGCCAGCAGCTTAGCGCGGGACAGGGTTGAGTACTTC
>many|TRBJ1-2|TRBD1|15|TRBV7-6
CASSPLGDREYGYTF
TGTGCCAGCAGCCCCCTCGGGGACAGGGAGTATGGCTACACCTTC
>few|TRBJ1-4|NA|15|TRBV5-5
CASSLVLGGREKLFF
TGTGCCAGCAGCTTGGTCTTGGGGGGCCGTGAAAAACTGTTTTTT
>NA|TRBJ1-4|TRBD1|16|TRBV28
CASSGQGVATNEKLFF
TGTGCCAGCAGTGGACAGGGCGTCGCAACTAATGAAAAACTGTTTTTT
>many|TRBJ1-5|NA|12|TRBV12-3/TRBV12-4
CASSLGEQPQHF
TGTGCCAGCAGTTTGGGGGAACAGCCCCAGCATTTT
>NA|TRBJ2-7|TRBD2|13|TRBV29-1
CSVRTSGSYEQYF
TGCAGCGTTAGGACTAGCGGTTCCTACGAGCAGTACTTC
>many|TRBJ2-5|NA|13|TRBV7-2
CASSPLAQETQYF
TGTGCCAGCAGCCCCCTAGCGCAAGAGACCCAGTACTTC
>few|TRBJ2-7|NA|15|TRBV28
CASSPRTEYSYEQYF
TGTGCCAGCAGTCCACGGACGGAGTACTCCTACGAGCAGTACTTC
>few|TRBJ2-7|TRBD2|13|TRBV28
CASSFGGTYEQYF
TGTGCCAGCAGTTTCGGGGGGACCTACGAGCAGTACTTC
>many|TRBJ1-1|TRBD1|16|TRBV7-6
CASSLTRQGMNTEAFF
TGTGCCAGCAGCTTAACCCGACAGGGGATGAACACTGAAGCTTTCTTT
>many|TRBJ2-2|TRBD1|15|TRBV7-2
CASSIGTANTGELFF
TGTGCCAGCAGCATCGGGACAGCCAACACCGGGGAGCTGTTTTTT
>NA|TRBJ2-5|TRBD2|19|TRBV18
CASSPLTPTSGRVGETQYF
TGTGCCAGCTCACCTCTAACCCCCACTAGCGGGAGAGTTGGGGAGACCCAGTACTTC
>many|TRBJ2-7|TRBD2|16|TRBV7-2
CASSRRFSGIIYEQYF
TGTGCCAGCAGCCGCCGGTTTAGCGGGATAATCTACGAGCAGTACTTC
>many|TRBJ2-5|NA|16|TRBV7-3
CASSSKGGGRAETQYF
TGTGCCAGCAGCTCGAAAGGAGGCGGCAGGGCAGAGACCCAGTACTTC
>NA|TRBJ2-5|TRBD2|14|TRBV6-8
CASSYLLAGETQYF
TGTGCCAGCAGTTACCTACTAGCGGGAGAGACCCAGTACTTC
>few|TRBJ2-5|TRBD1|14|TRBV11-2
CASSFTGESETQYF
TGTGCCAGCAGCTTCACAGGGGAGAGTGAGACCCAGTACTTC
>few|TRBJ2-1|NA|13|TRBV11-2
CASSEGRYNEQFF
TGTGCCAGCAGCGAGGGTCGGTACAATGAGCAGTTCTTC
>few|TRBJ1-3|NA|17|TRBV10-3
CAIGTFEDGRRRNTIYF
TGTGCCATCGGGACCTTTGAGGACGGCCGAAGGAGAAACACCATATATTTT
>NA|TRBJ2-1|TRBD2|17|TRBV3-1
CASSPRLASISYNEQFF
TGTGCCAGCAGCCCCAGACTAGCGTCTATCTCCTACAATGAGCAGTTCTTC
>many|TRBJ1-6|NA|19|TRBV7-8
CASSLEVRFGPRNNSPLHF
TGTGCCAGCAGCTTAGAAGTTCGCTTCGGGCCTCGGAATAATTCACCCCTCCACTTT
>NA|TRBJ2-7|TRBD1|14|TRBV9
CASRARQGAHEQYF
TGTGCCAGCAGAGCCAGACAGGGGGCACACGAGCAGTACTTC
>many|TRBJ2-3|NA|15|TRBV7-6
CASSKGRPKTDTQYF
TGTGCCAGCTCGAAGGGTAGGCCCAAGACAGATACGCAGTATTTT
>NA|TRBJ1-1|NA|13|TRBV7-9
CASSPYRNTEAFF
TGTGCCAGCAGCCCATACAGGAACACTGAAGCTTTCTTT
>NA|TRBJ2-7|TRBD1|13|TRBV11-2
CANSLGGSYEQYF
TGTGCCAACAGCTTAGGGGGCAGCTACGAGCAGTACTTC
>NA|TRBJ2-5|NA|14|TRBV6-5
CASSSTSQSGTQYF
TGTGCCAGCAGTTCAACCTCACAAAGCGGGACCCAGTACTTC
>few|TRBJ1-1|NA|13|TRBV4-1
CASSRLGAGGAFF
TGCGCCAGCAGCAGGTTGGGCGCGGGGGGAGCTTTCTTT
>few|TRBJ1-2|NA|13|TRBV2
CASSGAPTGGYTF
TGTGCCAGCAGTGGAGCCCCCACCGGTGGCTACACCTTC
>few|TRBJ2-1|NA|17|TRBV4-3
CASSQDWRGNSYNEQFF
TGCGCCAGCAGCCAAGACTGGAGGGGCAACTCCTACAATGAGCAGTTCTTC
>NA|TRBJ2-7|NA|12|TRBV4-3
CASSARTGEQYF
TGCGCCAGCAGCGCCCGGACGGGTGAGCAGTACTTC
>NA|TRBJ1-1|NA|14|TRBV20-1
CSAREAGTNTEAFF
TGCAGTGCTAGGGAGGCAGGGACGAACACTGAAGCTTTCTTT
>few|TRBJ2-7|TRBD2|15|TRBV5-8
CASSPDVRGGYEQYF
TGTGCCAGCAGCCCGGACGTTCGGGGGGGTTACGAGCAGTACTTC
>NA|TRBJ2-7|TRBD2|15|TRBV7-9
CASSFGLAGSYEQYF
TGTGCCAGCAGCTTCGGGCTAGCGGGGTCCTACGAGCAGTACTTC
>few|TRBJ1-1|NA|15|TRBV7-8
CASSLETVMNTEAFF
TGTGCCAGCAGCTTAGAGACAGTTATGAACACTGAAGCTTTCTTT
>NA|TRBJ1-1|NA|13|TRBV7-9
CASREVGNSEAFF
TGTGCCAGCAGGGAGGTCGGAAACTCTGAAGCTTTCTTT
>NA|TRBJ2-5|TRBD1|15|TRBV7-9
CASRLPGQGEETQYF
TGTGCCAGCAGACTTCCGGGACAGGGGGAAGAGACCCAGTACTTC
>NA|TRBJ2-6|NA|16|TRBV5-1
CASSLMGVSGANVLTF
TGCGCCAGCAGCTTGATGGGGGTTTCTGGGGCCAACGTCCTGACTTTC